One and the same sample provided the 12 T cell receptor beta chains below, sequenced in a study of Ad26.COV2.S vaccination and SARS-CoV-2 variants. Sequencing used immunoSEQ multiplex PCR; TCRdb keeps in-frame clones, though not all of them. The table has about 350,000 clones, less than 90% seen once. As to treatment: 15 to 20 received Ad26.COV2.S at low or high dose, single or two shots; a few received placebo; per-sample allocation not given. Sampling was done on day 63 after the first vaccine or placebo injection. The sequencing here drew on peripheral blood, taken in a trial of Ad26.COV2.S vaccine versus placebo. The receptors originated from a person aged 18-60 years who received the Ad26.COV2.S COVID-19 vaccine or a placebo.

The chain has TRBV6-2 or TRBV6-3 and TRBJ2-7; D may correspond to TRBD1 or TRBD2 (5 bases each). CDR1 MNHEY and CDR2 SVGEGT come from the germline V gene. CDR3 size: 14 residues. Trimming removed 6 bases at V and 3 bases at J, with 15 bases between. The chain's CDR3 is CASSSRDRGYEQYF. The CDR3 nucleotides are TGTGCCAGCAGCAGTCGGGACCGAGGCTACGAGCAGTACTTC.

The rearrangement uses TRBV9 and TRBJ1-1, with D possibly matching TRBD1 (6 bases). Between the trimmed V and J ends, which lost 0 bases and 2 bases, there was a span of 26 bases. CDR3 length: 20 amino acids. The germline gives CDR1 SGDLS, CDR2 YYNGEE. CDR3: CASSVGPHPGQQGGNTEAFF. The DNA for the CDR3 is TGTGCCAGCAGCGTAGGCCCGCATCCGGGACAACAAGGGGGAAACACTGAAGCTTTCTTT.

The chain uses TRBV5-1 and TRBJ1-1; TRBD1 aligns across 8 bases. The V gene's germline CDR1 is SGHRS and CDR2 YFSETQ. V trimming: 0 bases; J trimming: 0 bases; junction bases outside the gene matches: 4. The CDR3 consists of 16 residues. CDR3 sequence (DNA): TGCGCCAGCAGCTTGGGAGGACAGGGAATGAACACTGAAGCTTTCTTT. This translates into CASSLGGQGMNTEAFF. Using reference TRBV5-1 and TRBJ1-1 for the parts outside the CDR3, the full variable domain is KAGVTQTPRYLIKTRGQQVTLSCSPISGHRSVSWYQQTPGQGLQFLFEYFSETQRNKGNFPGRFSGRQFSNSRSEMNVSTLELGDSALYLCASSLGGQGMNTEAFFGQGTRLTVV.

This chain connects TRBV6-5 to TRBJ1-6, with D tentatively TRBD1 (5 bases). V was pared by 2 bases and J by 3 bases, with 8 bases between. This CDR3 comprises 15 residues. Germline CDR1 is MNHEY and CDR2 is SVGAGI. This CDR3 is CASSYDSGYNSPLHF. As DNA, the CDR3 is TGTGCCAGCAGTTACGACAGTGGCTATAATTCACCCCTCCACTTT.

The rearrangement joins TRBV11-2 to TRBJ2-1; 11 bases map to TRBD2. Germline CDR1 SGHAT, CDR2 FQNNGV. The CDR3 totals 16 residues. The junction had 6 bases not matched to a gene; V was cut back by 0 bases and J by 8 bases. The CDR3 DNA follows: TGTGCCAGCAGCTTAGACCCCCTAGCGGGGGGTTATGAGCAGTTCTTC. Translated, it gives CASSLDPLAGGYEQFF.

The chain couples TRBV29-1 to TRBJ2-5; tentative D call: TRBD1 (5 bases). V lost 3 bases, J lost 4 bases, and 12 bases lay in between. Germline V gives CDR1 SQVTM, CDR2 ANQGSEA. The CDR3 consists of 13 residues. CDR3 nucleotides: TGCAGCGTTGATCGGCAGGGATTAGAGACCCAGTACTTC. Its protein product is CSVDRQGLETQYF.

The V gene is TRBV11-1, the J gene TRBJ1-1, with 7 bases that match TRBD1. The CDR3 totals 14 residues. Germline V CDR1 and CDR2: SGHAT, FQDESV (reference sequence). J gave up 7 bases and V 1 base, and 6 bases lay outside the gene matches. As DNA, the CDR3 is TGTGCCAGCAGCTTAGGACAGGGAAGCGTTGAAGCTTTCTTT. It codes for CASSLGQGSVEAFF. Supplemented by reference TRBV11-1 and TRBJ1-1, the full variable domain reads EAEVAQSPRYKITEKSQAVAFWCDPISGHATLYWYRQILGQGPELLVQFQDESVVDDSQLPKDRFSAERLKGVDSTLKIQPAELGDSAMYLCASSLGQGSVEAFFGQGTRLTVV.

CDR3: CASSVGSGWGPTYNEQFF. CDR3 in DNA: TGTGCCAGCAGCGTAGGGTCCGGGTGGGGCCCCACCTACAATGAGCAGTTCTTC. The chain links TRBV9 to TRBJ2-1; D perhaps matches TRBD1 (5 bases). CDR3 length equals 18 residues. The V end lost 0 bases, the J end lost 2 bases, and 18 bases lay between the germline ends. The germline V gene has CDR1 SGDLS and CDR2 YYNGEE.

The chain recombines TRBV7-9 with TRBJ2-7; D could derive from TRBD1 or TRBD2 (6 bases each). The CDR3 spans 13 residues. Germline lookup yields CDR1 SEHNR and CDR2 FQNEAQ (reference sequence). Trimming took 5 bases from V and 3 from J, leaving 11 bases between them. CDR3 amino acids: CASSPGALYEQYF. The CDR3 coding sequence is TGTGCCAGCAGCCCGGGGGCCCTCTACGAGCAGTACTTC.

The rearrangement joins TRBV5-5 to TRBJ2-7; 8 bases agree with TRBD1. There are 15 residues in the CDR3. Losses at the gene ends were 2 bases for V and 2 bases for J; bases not matched to a gene: 6. CDR1 is SGHKS and CDR2 is YYEKEE in the germline V gene (reference sequence). The CDR3 DNA reads as TGTGCCAGCAGCTTTGGACAGGGAACCCCCTACGAGCAGTACTTC. Translation gives CASSFGQGTPYEQYF.

The chain recombines TRBV11-3 with TRBJ1-1, with D unclear. CDR3 length equals 13 residues. Germline V gene data show CDR1 as SGHNT and CDR2 as YENEEA. Trimming shortened V by 6 bases and J by 8 bases, and 16 bases separated the two germline ends. DNA of the CDR3: TGTGCCAGCAGATATGCCGCCGGTTCAGAAGCTTTCTTT. This translates into CASRYAAGSEAFF.

This rearrangement joins TRBV11-3 to TRBJ2-2; 8 bases agree with TRBD1. The ends lost 5 bases at V and 2 bases at J; junction bases unmatched: 4. Germline values: CDR1 SGHNT, CDR2 YENEEA. The CDR3 contains 15 residues. The chain's CDR3 is CASSPGQVNTGELFF. CDR3 bases: TGTGCCAGCAGCCCGGGACAGGTTAACACCGGGGAGCTGTTTTTT.